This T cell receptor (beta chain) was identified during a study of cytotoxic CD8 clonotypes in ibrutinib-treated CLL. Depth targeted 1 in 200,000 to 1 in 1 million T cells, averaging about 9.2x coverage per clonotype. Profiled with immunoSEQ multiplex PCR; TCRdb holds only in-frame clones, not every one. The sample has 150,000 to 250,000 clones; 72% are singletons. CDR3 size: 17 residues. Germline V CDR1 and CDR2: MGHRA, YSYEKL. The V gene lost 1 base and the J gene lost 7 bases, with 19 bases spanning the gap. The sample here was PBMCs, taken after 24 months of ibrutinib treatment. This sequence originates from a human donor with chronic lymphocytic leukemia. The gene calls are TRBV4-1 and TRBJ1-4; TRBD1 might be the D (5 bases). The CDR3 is CASSQAGRVRWGEKLFF. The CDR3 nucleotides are TGCGCCAGCAGCCAAGCAGGGAGGGTGAGGTGGGGTGAAAAACTGTTTTTT.